These 30 T cell receptor beta chains share one sample of origin, sequenced in a study of OX40 agonist ivuxolimab in advanced cancers. Measured with immunoSEQ multiplex PCR; TCRdb has only the in-frame clones, and not every one. The table includes 66,000 or so clones, 92% detected once. Sequenced material: CD4+ or CD8+ T cells sorted from blood, taken in a trial of the OX40 agonist ivuxolimab. The receptors derive from an adult with an advanced solid tumor such as melanoma, head and neck, liver or kidney cancer.

A single count supports this clone. The chain links TRBV6-5 to TRBJ2-2, with TRBD1 matching 9 bases. The J segment lost 5 bases and the V segment lost 6 bases, leaving 7 bases of the junction unmatched. From germline, CDR1 is MNHEY and CDR2 SVGAGI. This CDR3 is 15 amino acids long. DNA of the CDR3: TGTGCCAGCAGCCCCTACAGGGGGCGGACCGGGGAGCTGTTTTTT. Translation: CASSPYRGRTGELFF.

This clone appeared once. The chain recombines TRBV19 with TRBJ1-1; D gene uncertain. CDR1 LNHDA and CDR2 SQIVND come from the germline V gene (reference sequence). The CDR3 is 13 residues long. Between the trimmed V and J ends, which lost 3 bases and 0 bases, there was a span of 5 bases. CDR3 sequence (DNA): TGTGCCAGTAGTATTTGGATGAACACTGAAGCTTTCTTT. This gives the protein CASSIWMNTEAFF.

This clone has a single count. V and J are TRBV28 and TRBJ2-1, with D perhaps given as TRBD1 or TRBD2 (5 bases each). V lost 7 bases and J 4 bases, leaving 23 bases between the germline ends. CDR3 size: 17 residues. Germline CDR1 reads MDHEN; CDR2 reads SYDVKM. CDR3 sequence reads: CASTPTGLKGKYNEQFF. CDR3 in DNA: TGTGCCAGCACCCCCACGGGGCTCAAGGGGAAATACAATGAGCAGTTCTTC.

The CDR3 DNA follows: TGTGCCAGCAGCTTTTTGGAAGGCTACACCTTC. It yields the protein CASSFLEGYTF. This chain joins TRBV5-6 and TRBJ1-2; D ambiguous. The length of the CDR3 is 11 residues. V shed 2 bases and J shed 8 bases, with 7 bases lying between them. Germline V gene sequence: CDR1 SGHDT, CDR2 YYEEEE.

This sequence joins TRBV28 and TRBJ2-3; 13 nucleotides match TRBD2. The V gene end was trimmed by 3 bases and the J gene end by 0 bases; junction bases not matched to a gene: 6. CDR1 is MDHEN and CDR2 is SYDVKM in the germline V gene. The CDR3 has 18 amino acids. The CDR3 nucleotides read TGTGCCAGCAGTTTTGCAGGGACTAGCGGGATTAGCACAGATACGCAGTATTTT. Its protein is CASSFAGTSGISTDTQYF.

The gene calls are TRBV28 and TRBJ2-3; D is ambiguous. Germline CDR1 MDHEN, CDR2 SYDVKM. The CDR3 loop spans 14 amino acids. Trimming shortened V by 2 bases and J by 2 bases, and 8 bases separated the two germline ends. The CDR3 spells CASSLLSPTDTQYF. DNA for the CDR3: TGTGCCAGCAGTTTACTATCCCCCACAGATACGCAGTATTTT.

The chain's CDR3 is CASSYSAGYEQYF. The CDR3 DNA follows: TGTGCCAGCAGTTACTCAGCCGGGTACGAGCAGTACTTC. The V gene is TRBV6-6, the J gene TRBJ2-7; D uncertain. V was clipped by 0 bases and J by 4 bases, with 7 bases between them. This CDR3 region has 13 residues. Germline CDR1 is MNHNY and CDR2 is SVGAGI (reference sequence).

V usage is TRBV6-6 and J usage is TRBJ2-1, with TRBD2 as a possible D gene (6 bases). Trimming pared 4 bases from V and 0 bases from J, leaving 10 bases between. This CDR3 contains 15 residues. Germline lookup yields CDR1 MNHNY and CDR2 SVGAGI (reference sequence). DNA of the CDR3: TGTGCCAGCAGTTCACGGGAGAGCTCCTACAATGAGCAGTTCTTC. Its protein product is CASSSRESSYNEQFF.

CDR3 DNA sequence: TGTGCCAGCCTCCGACAGGCGAACTACAATGAGCAGTTCTTC. Translation gives CASLRQANYNEQFF. V usage is TRBV13 and J usage is TRBJ2-1; D is perhaps TRBD1 (6 bases). The CDR3 totals 14 residues. Germline lookup yields CDR1 PRHDT and CDR2 FYEKMQ (reference sequence). V was cut by 8 bases and J by 3 bases, with 14 bases left in between.

The chain employs TRBV6-6 and TRBJ1-6; no clear D gene. V dropped 2 bases and J dropped 12 bases, with 8 bases sitting between them. The CDR3 runs to 12 residues. The germline V gene encodes CDR1 MNHNY and CDR2 SVGAGI (reference sequence). The chain's CDR3 is CASSYEGRPLHF. For the CDR3, the DNA is TGTGCCAGCAGTTACGAGGGAAGACCCCTCCACTTT.

A single count supports this clone. This same CDR3 is encoded by further DNA sequences in the sample. The CDR3 here is CASSPLSTEAFF. DNA of the CDR3: TGTGCCAGCAGTCCGCTTTCCACTGAAGCTTTCTTT. V is TRBV28 and J is TRBJ1-1, with D uncertain. CDR3 size: 12 residues. With 5 bases removed from V and 4 bases from J, the gap between germline ends came to 8 bases. Germline CDR1 is MDHEN and CDR2 is SYDVKM.

The J gene is TRBJ2-1, the V gene TRBV11-3; 10 nucleotides line up with TRBD2. The length of the CDR3 is 13 residues. Trimming at V came to 1 base and at J to 10 bases, leaving 1 base not matched to a gene. Germline V gene lookup returns CDR1 SGHNT and CDR2 YENEEA. The CDR3 sequence is CASSLGLAGEQFF. DNA of the CDR3: TGTGCCAGCAGCTTAGGACTAGCGGGCGAGCAGTTCTTC.

V and J are TRBV5-6 and TRBJ2-1; TRBD2 matches at 7 bases. The germline gives CDR1 SGHDT, CDR2 YYEEEE. This CDR3 is built from 16 residues. Unmatched junction bases numbered 10, after V lost 4 bases and J lost 3 bases. The CDR3 DNA follows: TGTGCCAGCAGCATAATGCTAGCGGCCTTCTACAATGAGCAGTTCTTC. Protein sequence: CASSIMLAAFYNEQFF.

J is TRBJ2-2 and V is TRBV7-8, with 9 bases aligning to TRBD2. The germline V gene has CDR1 SGHVS and CDR2 FQNEAQ. This CDR3 region has 15 residues. V lost 7 bases, J lost 1 base, and 4 bases stayed unmatched. The CDR3 bases are TGTGCCAGCAACCTTAGCGGGGGGAACACCGGGGAGCTGTTTTTT. Its protein is CASNLSGGNTGELFF.

The V gene is TRBV2, the J gene TRBJ1-2; no clear D gene. Germline-derived CDR1 and CDR2 are SNHLY and FYNNEI. Trimming shortened V by 4 bases and J by 8 bases, and 14 bases separated the two germline ends. This CDR3 region has 13 residues. This CDR3 reads CASSATPGWGYTF. The CDR3 nucleotides read TGTGCCAGCAGTGCCACCCCCGGGTGGGGCTACACCTTC.

The chain has TRBV6-1 and TRBJ2-7; 9 bases fit TRBD2. This CDR3 is 14 amino acids long. J lost 3 bases, V lost 7 bases, and 7 bases had no gene match. CDR1 is MNHNS and CDR2 is SASEGT in the germline V gene. CDR3 bases: TGTGCCAGCATTACCGGGACTAGCATCTACGAGCAGTACTTC. Translation gives CASITGTSIYEQYF.

This clone was seen a single time. This rearrangement joins TRBV5-1 to TRBJ1-2; D unresolved. Germline loops: CDR1 SGHRS, CDR2 YFSETQ. V was cut by 0 bases and J by 2 bases, with 8 bases left in between. The CDR3 runs to 14 residues. Here the CDR3 DNA reads TGCGCCAGCAGCTTGGTCGGCAGCAACTATGGCTACACCTTC. Protein sequence: CASSLVGSNYGYTF.

J is TRBJ2-3 and V is TRBV6-5, with TRBD2 matching over 14 bases. Germline CDR1 and CDR2: MNHEY and SVGAGI. The CDR3 is 14 residues long. The V segment lost 6 bases and the J segment 4 bases; nucleotides outside the gene matches: 0. CDR3 amino acids: CASRTSGRADTQYF. CDR3 DNA: TGTGCCAGCAGGACTAGCGGGAGGGCAGATACGCAGTATTTT.

The chain recombines TRBV28 with TRBJ1-5; D ambiguous. Germline loops: CDR1 MDHEN, CDR2 SYDVKM. V lost 3 bases to trimming and J lost 0 bases, with 18 bases between them. The CDR3 spans 18 residues. In DNA, the CDR3 is TGTGCCAGCAGTTTCTATCCCACTTACAGTCCTAGCAATCAGCCCCAGCATTTT. Translation gives CASSFYPTYSPSNQPQHF.

The chain is built from TRBV18 and TRBJ1-6; D is uncertain. CDR1 KGHSH and CDR2 LQKENI come from the germline V gene. The V end lost 5 bases, the J end lost 9 bases, and 17 bases lay between the germline ends. CDR3 length: 15 amino acids. In DNA, the CDR3 is TGTGCCAGCTCATCACAAGCGTGGCTTGCTTCACCCCTCCACTTT. Amino acids: CASSSQAWLASPLHF.

This clone was observed once. The genes are TRBV6-6 and TRBJ2-5; D is possibly TRBD1 (6 bases). There are 15 residues in the CDR3. Trimming took 6 bases from V and 4 from J, leaving 18 bases between them. Germline values: CDR1 MNHNY, CDR2 SVGAGI (reference sequence). In DNA, the CDR3 is TGTGCCAGCAGCCCAGGGAGACAGGACGGAGAGACCCAGTACTTC. Its translation: CASSPGRQDGETQYF.

This sequence joins TRBV7-3 and TRBJ2-1, with a tentative D call TRBD2 (5 bases). The CDR3 sequence is 14 residues long. The V and J ends lost 2 bases and 8 bases respectively, with 13 bases between them. CDR1 and CDR2 (germline): SGHTA, FQGTGA. CDR3 in amino acids: CASSLELAGDEQFF. The CDR3 coding sequence is TGTGCCAGCAGCTTAGAGCTAGCCGGCGATGAGCAGTTCTTC. Variable domain in full (rest from reference TRBV7-3 and TRBJ2-1): GAGVSQTPSNKVTEKGKYVELRCDPISGHTALYWYRQSLGQGPEFLIYFQGTGAADDSGLPNDRFFAVRPEGSVSTLKIQRTERGDSAVYLCASSLELAGDEQFFGPGTRLTVL.

This clone has just one count. This chain uses TRBV7-9 with TRBJ1-4; 8 positions match TRBD1. Trimming cost V 5 bases and J 5 bases; bases outside gene matches: 16. CDR3 length equals 18 residues. Germline CDR1 is SEHNR and CDR2 is FQNEAQ (reference sequence). CDR3 region: CASSPLTGGVFPNEKLFF. The CDR3, as DNA: TGTGCCAGCAGCCCTTTAACAGGGGGTGTCTTTCCCAATGAAAAACTGTTTTTT.

The chain carries TRBV4-2 and TRBJ1-1; D is possibly TRBD1 (6 bases). The CDR3 covers 14 residues. Germline CDR1 is LGHNA and CDR2 is YNFKEQ. Deletions cut 0 bases from V and 4 bases from J, with 9 bases between. CDR3 sequence reads: CASSQEGAITEAFF. The CDR3 DNA sequence: TGTGCCAGCAGCCAAGAGGGGGCGATCACTGAAGCTTTCTTT.

The chain recombines TRBV7-8 with TRBJ1-5, with D maybe TRBD1 (5 bases). Germline V gene lookup returns CDR1 SGHVS and CDR2 FQNEAQ. This CDR3 is built from 17 residues. V lost 4 bases, J lost 0 bases, and 16 bases lay in between. CDR3 protein: CASSWAGPRYSNQPQHF. CDR3 nucleotides: TGTGCCAGCAGCTGGGCAGGGCCCCGTTATAGCAATCAGCCCCAGCATTTT.

This sequence joins TRBV2 and TRBJ2-7; 7 bases are a match to TRBD2. CDR1 and CDR2 from the germline V gene are SNHLY and FYNNEI. This CDR3 contains 13 residues. The J segment lost 0 bases and the V segment lost 6 bases, leaving 2 bases of the junction unmatched. The CDR3 protein is CASRGTTSYEQYV. Written as DNA, the CDR3 is TGTGCCAGCAGAGGGACTACCTCCTACGAGCAGTACGTC.

The chain carries TRBV12-5 and TRBJ2-3; D may be TRBD1 or TRBD2 (5 bases each). Germline CDR1 LGHNT, CDR2 FRNRAP. The CDR3 contains 16 residues. Trimming took 0 bases from V and 5 from J, leaving 15 bases between them. CDR3 in amino acids: CASGLVIGPGGDTQYF. Here the CDR3 DNA reads TGTGCTAGTGGTTTGGTAATAGGGCCTGGGGGAGATACGCAGTATTTT.

This chain connects TRBV5-6 to TRBJ2-1; 8 bases are shared with TRBD2. After removal of 0 bases from V and 6 bases from J, the junction contained 2 bases not matched to a gene. Germline CDR1 is SGHDT and CDR2 is YYEEEE. This CDR3 comprises 14 residues. CDR3 DNA: TGTGCCAGCAGCTTGGGACTAGCGCGCAATGAGCAGTTCTTC. Translated: CASSLGLARNEQFF. Filled out from reference TRBV5-6 and TRBJ2-1, the complete variable domain reads DAGVTQSPTHLIKTRGQQVTLRCSPKSGHDTVSWYQQALGQGPQFIFQYYEEEERQRGNFPDRFSGHQFPNYSSELNVNALLLGDSALYLCASSLGLARNEQFFGPGTRLTVL.

This chain uses TRBV4-3 with TRBJ1-6; unclear D gene. Trimming removed 4 bases from V and 4 bases from J, with 8 bases in between. The germline V gene has CDR1 LGHNA and CDR2 YSLEER. The CDR3 covers 14 residues. The CDR3 spells CASSPGPYNSPLHF. The CDR3 DNA follows: TGCGCCAGCAGCCCGGGCCCTTATAATTCACCCCTCCACTTT.

CDR3 loop: CASSYASGEYTGELFF. The CDR3 bases are TGTGCCAGCAGTTATGCGTCGGGAGAATACACCGGGGAGCTGTTTTTT. The chain joins TRBV27 to TRBJ2-2; TRBD2 might be the D (6 bases). This CDR3 has 16 amino acids. CDR1 is MNHEY and CDR2 is SMNVEV in the germline V gene (reference sequence). V shed 4 bases and J shed 3 bases, with 15 bases lying between them.